These 9 T cell receptor beta chains were all obtained from the same sample, sequenced in a study of shared clonotypes between healthy human individuals. TCRdb's table, derived via immunoSEQ multiplex PCR, lists solely in-frame clones and lacks some. The sample has about 1 million clones; around four fifths are singletons. Material for sequencing was memory CD4+ T cells sorted from blood. The subset here: CD45RA-negative fraction. The receptors here all came from a man aged 18 to 29 in good health.

The chain recombines TRBV11-2 with TRBJ1-2; 7 nucleotides line up with TRBD1. CDR3 length equals 15 residues. Losses at the gene ends were 5 bases for V and 0 bases for J; bases not matched to a gene: 6. Germline CDR1 is SGHAT and CDR2 is FQNNGV. CDR3 sequence (DNA): TGTGCCAGCAGCCCCCTCACAGGGGCTAACTATGGCTACACCTTC. It is translated as CASSPLTGANYGYTF.

This chain joins TRBV18 and TRBJ2-3, with D perhaps matching TRBD2 (5 bases). Per the germline V gene, CDR1 is KGHSH and CDR2 is LQKENI. V dropped 7 bases and J dropped 1 base, with 15 bases sitting between them. The CDR3 has 15 amino acids. For the CDR3, the DNA is TGTGCCAGCTTCCCAAGCGGAGCCCGCACAGATACGCAGTATTTT. Protein sequence: CASFPSGARTDTQYF.

This chain uses TRBV27 with TRBJ2-2, with 7 nucleotides matching TRBD1. Germline V lookup: CDR1 MNHEY, CDR2 SMNVEV (reference sequence). The V and J ends lost 4 bases and 1 base, in that order; junction bases with no gene match: 3. This CDR3 comprises 15 residues. In nucleotides, the CDR3 is TGTGCCAGCAGTTCTTGGACAGGGAACACCGGGGAGCTGTTTTTT. As protein: CASSSWTGNTGELFF.

The rearrangement uses TRBV30 and TRBJ2-3, with 7 bases matching TRBD2. V lost 4 bases, J lost 1 base, and 8 bases stayed unmatched. Germline V gene lookup returns CDR1 GTSNPN and CDR2 SVGIG (reference sequence). The CDR3 sequence is 15 residues long. For the CDR3, the DNA is TGTGCCTGGAAGAGGGGCGGGAGTGGCACAGATACGCAGTATTTT. It translates to CAWKRGGSGTDTQYF.

In DNA, the CDR3 is TGTGCCAGCAGGAGGGGCGGGGAAGATACGCAGTATTTT. Protein product: CASRRGGEDTQYF. This rearrangement joins TRBV6-6 to TRBJ2-3; possibly TRBD2 for D (6 bases). The V end was cut by 6 bases, the J end by 5 bases, with 12 bases between. The CDR3 sequence is 13 residues long. Germline CDR1 reads MNHNY; CDR2 reads SVGAGI (reference sequence).

A note on this clone: This sample includes further DNA sequences coding for the same CDR3. The rearrangement uses TRBV30 and TRBJ1-6; D ambiguous. The V gene's germline CDR1 is GTSNPN and CDR2 SVGIG (reference sequence). This CDR3 is built from 13 residues. V was shortened by 2 bases and J by 3 bases, with 5 bases between the two germline ends. This CDR3 reads CAWSPNYNSPLHF. Written as DNA, the CDR3 is TGTGCCTGGAGTCCCAACTATAATTCACCCCTCCACTTT.

The chain has TRBV19 and TRBJ2-3; the D call may be TRBD1 or TRBD2 (5 bases each). Germline lookup yields CDR1 LNHDA and CDR2 SQIVND (reference sequence). Trimming shortened V by 0 bases and J by 6 bases, and 10 bases separated the two germline ends. This CDR3 contains 14 residues. CDR3 residues: CASSIDPRGDTQYF. CDR3 DNA sequence: TGTGCCAGTAGTATAGATCCGAGGGGTGATACGCAGTATTTT.

V and J are TRBV7-9 and TRBJ1-3, with D possibly matching TRBD1 (5 bases). The CDR3 length is 15 residues. V was clipped by 3 bases and J by 4 bases, with 13 bases between them. The germline gives CDR1 SEHNR, CDR2 FQNEAQ (reference sequence). Here the CDR3 reads CASSLGRVEGNTIYF. In nucleotides, the CDR3 is TGTGCCAGCAGCTTGGGCAGGGTAGAAGGAAACACCATATATTTT.

This chain's CDR3 is CASGGLESYNEQFF. CDR3 nucleotide sequence: TGTGCTTCGGGGGGGCTCGAGTCCTACAATGAGCAGTTCTTC. This rearrangement joins TRBV7-2 to TRBJ2-1; 8 bases line up with TRBD2. From germline, CDR1 is SGHTA and CDR2 FQGNSA. The CDR3 consists of 14 residues.